The 29 T cell receptor beta chains reported below all come from one sample, sequenced in a study of shared clonotypes between healthy human individuals. Method: immunoSEQ multiplex PCR; TCRdb's copy keeps in-frame clones and lacks some. The data show 800,000 or so clones, 96% seen once. The naive CD8 subset, CD45RO-negative cells positively selected for CCR7, excluded terminally differentiated effector memory CD45RA+ cells. Input material: naive CD8+ T cells sorted from blood. These receptors were taken from a man aged 25 to 40 in good health.

The chain employs TRBV4-2 and TRBJ2-7; TRBD2 might be the D (6 bases). The germline V and J ends were trimmed by 2 bases and 1 base, with 9 bases remaining between them. Germline CDR1 LGHNA, CDR2 YNFKEQ. This CDR3 region has 14 residues. The CDR3 DNA reads TGTGCCAGCAGCCAAAGGCTAGCGTCCTACGAGCAGTACTTC. It encodes CASSQRLASYEQYF.

The chain is built from TRBV11-2 and TRBJ2-1; a weak D match, TRBD2 (6 bases). Per the germline V gene, CDR1 is SGHAT and CDR2 is FQNNGV. The V gene lost 6 bases and the J gene lost 4 bases, with 16 bases spanning the gap. The length of the CDR3 is 15 residues. DNA of the CDR3: TGTGCCAGCAGATCACCCTGGGACTTTTACAATGAGCAGTTCTTC. As protein: CASRSPWDFYNEQFF. Full variable domain (outside the CDR3, taken from reference TRBV11-2 and TRBJ2-1): EAGVAQSPRYKIIEKRQSVAFWCNPISGHATLYWYQQILGQGPKLLIQFQNNGVVDDSQLPKDRFSAERLKGVDSTLKIQPAKLEDSAVYLCASRSPWDFYNEQFFGPGTRLTVL.

The chain joins TRBV7-9 to TRBJ2-7; a possible D gene is TRBD1 (6 bases). CDR3 length: 13 residues. The ends were cut back, 5 bases at V and 5 bases at J, with 13 bases in the middle. Germline V gives CDR1 SEHNR, CDR2 FQNEAQ (reference sequence). CDR3 in DNA: TGTGCCAGCAGCACGGGACAAGCAAACGAGCAGTACTTC. This gives the protein CASSTGQANEQYF.

The rearrangement joins TRBV7-2 to TRBJ1-2; TRBD1 might be the D (5 bases). Germline V CDR1 and CDR2: SGHTA, FQGNSA. CDR3 length: 17 residues. Between the trimmed V and J ends, which lost 5 bases and 3 bases, there was a span of 22 bases. CDR3 DNA: TGTGCCAGCAGCCAACCGCATTCATGGGGCGAGTACTATGGCTACACCTTC. This translates into CASSQPHSWGEYYGYTF.

The rearrangement uses TRBV27 and TRBJ2-2, with 7 nucleotides matching TRBD2. Germline V gene lookup returns CDR1 MNHEY and CDR2 SMNVEV (reference sequence). This CDR3 contains 14 residues. The J segment lost 8 bases and the V segment lost 3 bases, leaving 6 bases of the junction unmatched. The DNA for the CDR3 is TGTGCCAGCAGTTTTGGGACTACCCAGGGGGAGCTGTTTTTT. Translated: CASSFGTTQGELFF.

The V and J genes are TRBV6-5 and TRBJ2-1, with TRBD1 as a possible D gene (6 bases). V gave up 0 bases and J gave up 9 bases, with 15 bases separating them. The CDR3 spans 15 residues. Germline V gene lookup returns CDR1 MNHEY and CDR2 SVGAGI. The CDR3 spells CASSYSGIQGSEQFF. The CDR3, as DNA: TGTGCCAGCAGTTACTCCGGGATACAGGGCAGTGAGCAGTTCTTC.

The chain is built from TRBV7-9 and TRBJ2-1; 7 nucleotides agree with TRBD2. Germline V gene sequence: CDR1 SEHNR, CDR2 FQNEAQ (reference sequence). The length of the CDR3 is 17 residues. V lost 2 bases and J lost 4; bases outside the gene matches: 11. CDR3 in amino acids: CASSLSSGGRIYNEQFF. The CDR3 nucleotides are TGTGCCAGCAGCTTATCCTCGGGGGGACGAATATACAATGAGCAGTTCTTC.

CDR3 sequence reads: CASSNTGGVEAFF. In nucleotides, the CDR3 is TGCGCCAGCAGCAATACAGGGGGTGTAGAAGCTTTCTTT. V usage is TRBV5-1 and J usage is TRBJ1-1; 8 nucleotides align to TRBD1. Germline CDR1 and CDR2: SGHRS and YFSETQ. V was pared by 4 bases and J by 8 bases, with 7 bases of the junction left unmatched. This CDR3 has 13 amino acids.

This clone was detected only once. V usage is TRBV6-5 and J usage is TRBJ2-5; 14 nucleotides line up with TRBD2. CDR1 and CDR2 (germline): MNHEY, SVGAGI. Unmatched junction bases numbered 3, after V lost 5 bases and J lost 4 bases. The CDR3 loop spans 15 amino acids. This CDR3 reads CASSGTSGSGETQYF. The CDR3 coding sequence is TGTGCCAGCAGTGGGACTAGCGGGAGTGGAGAGACCCAGTACTTC.

DNA of the CDR3: TGTGCCAGCAGCTTGGCCTTAGCGGGGGCGCGGGAGACCCAGTACTTC. As protein: CASSLALAGARETQYF. This sequence joins TRBV5-6 and TRBJ2-5, with 9 bases that match TRBD2. Losses at the gene ends were 0 bases for V and 5 bases for J; bases not matched to a gene: 8. This CDR3 is built from 16 residues. Germline V gene sequence: CDR1 SGHDT, CDR2 YYEEEE.

The count of this clone is one. J is TRBJ2-5 and V is TRBV18; 9 nucleotides match TRBD1. The junction had 11 bases not matched to a gene; V was cut back by 4 bases and J by 5 bases. The germline CDR1 and CDR2 sequences are KGHSH and LQKENI. This CDR3 spans 16 amino acids. CDR3 region: CASSLLTGTGRETQYF. DNA of the CDR3: TGTGCCAGCTCACTCCTTACCGGGACAGGGAGGGAGACCCAGTACTTC.

This clone was recorded once. This CDR3 is also generated by other DNA sequences in the sample. The chain has TRBV6-5 and TRBJ2-3; D gene uncertain. The CDR3 spans 14 residues. V lost 2 bases and J 2 bases, leaving 8 bases between the germline ends. Germline V gives CDR1 MNHEY, CDR2 SVGAGI. As DNA, the CDR3 is TGTGCCAGCAGTTACGGAAGCTTCACAGATACGCAGTATTTT. It yields the protein CASSYGSFTDTQYF.

CDR3: CASINRDHSSNQPQHF. The CDR3 DNA reads as TGTGCCAGCATTAACAGGGATCACTCTAGCAATCAGCCCCAGCATTTT. This chain links TRBV28 with TRBJ1-5, with TRBD1 as a possible D gene (6 bases). In germline, CDR1 is MDHEN, CDR2 SYDVKM. The V end was cut by 7 bases, the J end by 0 bases, with 16 bases between. This CDR3 is 16 amino acids long.

The CDR3 sequence is CASSEVSGQGYEQYF. The CDR3 region has the DNA TGTGCCAGCAGTGAAGTATCGGGACAGGGCTACGAGCAGTACTTC. The J gene is TRBJ2-7, the V gene TRBV6-1, with TRBD1 identical over 9 bases. The trim removed 1 base at V and 3 bases at J, leaving 4 bases unmatched. CDR1 and CDR2 from the germline V gene are MNHNS and SASEGT. This CDR3 is 15 amino acids long.

DNA of the CDR3: TGTGCCAGCAGCTACTCTGAAGCTTTCTTT. It encodes CASSYSEAFF. This chain joins TRBV6-1 and TRBJ1-1; no definite D call. This CDR3 region has 10 residues. V lost 6 bases and J lost 6, with 5 bases in between. The germline V gene has CDR1 MNHNS and CDR2 SASEGT.

The chain links TRBV6-5 to TRBJ1-1, with D possibly matching TRBD1 (6 bases). The CDR3 loop spans 14 amino acids. The ends were cut back, 6 bases at V and 2 bases at J, with 13 bases in the middle. Germline-derived CDR1 and CDR2 are MNHEY and SVGAGI. CDR3 in amino acids: CASSHEDRNTEAFF. CDR3 nucleotides: TGTGCCAGCAGCCACGAGGACAGAAACACTGAAGCTTTCTTT.

The chain links TRBV7-9 to TRBJ2-1; a weak D match, TRBD2 (5 bases). The V and J ends lost 6 bases and 11 bases respectively, with 14 bases between them. Germline loops: CDR1 SEHNR, CDR2 FQNEAQ (reference sequence). CDR3 length equals 12 residues. CDR3 in amino acids: CASRPEAGQQFF. As DNA, the CDR3 is TGTGCCAGCAGACCGGAGGCCGGTCAGCAGTTCTTC.

As to this clone: Mismatch with germline at one junction end may stem from a read error. V is TRBV6-6 and J is TRBJ2-1; either TRBD1 or TRBD2 may fit D (5 bases each). The CDR3 is 16 amino acids. Germline V gene data show CDR1 as MNHNY and CDR2 as SVGAGI (reference sequence). Here the CDR3 reads CASSYSGDPSHNEQFF. CDR3 bases: TGTGCCAGCAGTTACTCAGGGGACCCCTCCCACAATGAGCAGTTCTTC.

The table lists this clone with a count of one. V gene TRBV11-3 combines with J gene TRBJ2-1; D might be TRBD1 (5 bases). The V end was cut by 4 bases, the J end by 6 bases, with 16 bases between. Germline V CDR1 and CDR2: SGHNT, YENEEA. The CDR3 is 15 amino acids. In DNA, the CDR3 is TGTGCCAGCAGCTCCCATACCGACAGCTCCAATGAGCAGTTCTTC. Its translation: CASSSHTDSSNEQFF. Based on the CDR3 plus reference TRBV11-3 and TRBJ2-1, the full variable domain is EAGVVQSPRYKIIEKKQPVAFWCNPISGHNTLYWYLQNLGQGPELLIRYENEEAVDDSQLPKDRFSAERLKGVDSTLKIQPAELGDSAVYLCASSSHTDSSNEQFFGPGTRLTVL.

The V call is TRBV10-1, the J call TRBJ2-3, with D possibly TRBD2 on 5 matching bases. The germline V gene encodes CDR1 WNHNN and CDR2 SYGVQD (reference sequence). The CDR3 is 16 amino acids. V shed 3 bases and J shed 4 bases, with 17 bases lying between them. This chain's CDR3 is CASSDHDGGRADTQYF. The CDR3 nucleotides are TGCGCCAGCAGTGACCATGATGGAGGAAGGGCAGATACGCAGTATTTT.

The gene calls are TRBV7-8 and TRBJ2-7; D may be TRBD1 (5 bases). CDR1 and CDR2 from the germline V gene are SGHVS and FQNEAQ. V was shortened by 1 base and J by 0 bases, with 10 bases between the two germline ends. The CDR3 has 15 residues. The DNA for the CDR3 is TGTGCCAGCAGCTTAGACCTTGACAGCTCCTACGAGCAGTACTTC. The encoded protein is CASSLDLDSSYEQYF.

The chain uses TRBV5-8 and TRBJ1-5, with D hard to call. Per germline, CDR1 SGHTS and CDR2 YDEGEE. The CDR3 is 14 residues long. Trimming shortened V by 4 bases and J by 0 bases, and 8 bases separated the two germline ends. As DNA, the CDR3 is TGTGCCAGCAGCCGAGATACTAGCAATCAGCCCCAGCATTTT. This codes for CASSRDTSNQPQHF.

This rearrangement joins TRBV11-1 to TRBJ2-7; 9 nucleotides match TRBD1. There are 14 residues in the CDR3. In germline, CDR1 is SGHAT, CDR2 FQDESV (reference sequence). Trimming removed 5 bases from V and 4 bases from J; junction bases left unmatched: 6. This chain's CDR3 is CASSPGQGWYEQYF. The CDR3 DNA reads as TGTGCCAGCAGCCCGGGACAGGGATGGTACGAGCAGTACTTC.

This chain connects TRBV11-3 to TRBJ2-2, with D tentatively TRBD1 (6 bases). Germline lookup yields CDR1 SGHNT and CDR2 YENEEA. V lost 5 bases and J lost 4, with 11 bases in between. The CDR3 totals 14 residues. The CDR3 loop is CASSKTGFTGELFF. CDR3 DNA sequence: TGTGCCAGCAGCAAAACAGGGTTCACCGGGGAGCTGTTTTTT.

The chain has TRBV13 and TRBJ2-1; TRBD2 might be the D (6 bases). Trimming stripped 5 bases from V and 5 bases from J, with 10 bases between. In germline, CDR1 is PRHDT, CDR2 FYEKMQ (reference sequence). The CDR3 is 13 amino acids. DNA of the CDR3: TGTGCCAGCAGCCCCGGGACTCACAATGAGCAGTTCTTC. Its translation is CASSPGTHNEQFF.

The CDR3 DNA is TGTGCCAGCAGCCGGGGACTCTCTCAGGGGCAGTACTTC. Its protein is CASSRGLSQGQYF. The V and J genes are TRBV7-9 and TRBJ2-7, with D maybe TRBD2 (6 bases). Germline CDR1 and CDR2: SEHNR and FQNEAQ (reference sequence). Trimming left V 5 bases short and J 9 bases short, with 17 bases between. The CDR3 contains 13 residues.

About this clone itself: The same CDR3 arises from other DNA sequences in this sample as well. CDR3 loop: CSVEGQGNTEAFF. CDR3 sequence (DNA): TGCAGCGTTGAAGGACAGGGGAACACTGAAGCTTTCTTT. The chain is built from TRBV29-1 and TRBJ1-1, with 7 nucleotides matching TRBD1. CDR3 size: 13 residues. The V segment lost 1 base and the J segment 1 base; nucleotides outside the gene matches: 0. Germline CDR1 is SQVTM and CDR2 is ANQGSEA. Full variable domain (rest looked up from reference TRBV29-1 and TRBJ1-1): SAVISQKPSRDICQRGTSLTIQCQVDSQVTMMFWYRQQPGQSLTLIATANQGSEATYESGFVIDKFPISRPNLTFSTLTVSNMSPEDSSIYLCSVEGQGNTEAFFGQGTRLTVV.

The V call is TRBV5-4, the J call TRBJ2-1; D may be TRBD2 (6 bases). CDR3 size: 19 residues. The germline CDR1 and CDR2 sequences are SGHNT and YYREEE (reference sequence). V shed 1 base and J shed 1 base, with 21 bases lying between them. The DNA of the CDR3 is TGTGCCAGCAGCTTGTTCCAAGTTGGGGCGGGGCCATCCTACAATGAGCAGTTCTTC. Its protein product is CASSLFQVGAGPSYNEQFF. Combining the CDR3 with reference TRBV5-4 and TRBJ2-1 gives the whole variable domain ETGVTQSPTHLIKTRGQQVTLRCSSQSGHNTVSWYQQALGQGPQFIFQYYREEENGRGNFPPRFSGLQFPNYSSELNVNALELDDSALYLCASSLFQVGAGPSYNEQFFGPGTRLTVL.

The V call is TRBV4-1, the J call TRBJ1-5; perhaps TRBD1 as D (5 bases). The CDR3 has 16 residues. Germline V CDR1 and CDR2: MGHRA, YSYEKL. V was trimmed by 1 base and J by 1 base, leaving 11 bases between them. CDR3 in amino acids: CASSQVSGLSNQPQHF. The CDR3 region has the DNA TGCGCCAGCAGCCAAGTGTCAGGGCTGAGCAATCAGCCCCAGCATTTT.